Following are 19 T cell receptor beta chains from one sample sequenced in a study of CD8 T cells in ankylosing spondylitis. Study results and caveats: What seemed typical of ankylosing spondylitis blood was a TCR beta motif built from fewer than ten highly homologous variants.

For these receptors, no antigen is known. MiXCR, run by TCRdb on the 5' RACE reads, gives a single entry per CDR3 protein. The sample carries 670,000 or so distinct CDR3 sequences, around 19% recorded once. Sequencing input: blood, either unsorted or a sorted T cell fraction (not recorded which). Every receptor here comes from a male donor with ankylosing spondylitis.

The gene calls are TRBV6-1 and TRBJ1-5; D not resolved. CDR1 is MNHNS, CDR2 SASEGT, per germline. This CDR3 region has 15 residues. The V and J ends lost 1 base and 1 base respectively, with 8 bases between them. The CDR3 coding sequence is TGTGCCAGCAGTGAAGTGGGTGGGAGCAATCAGCCCCAGCATTTT. Its protein product is CASSEVGGSNQPQHF.

The chain's CDR3 is CASSWPGNTGELFF. CDR3 sequence (DNA): TGTGCCAGCAGTTGGCCAGGGAACACCGGGGAGCTGTTTTTT. This chain joins TRBV28 and TRBJ2-2; D is uncertain. The CDR3 spans 14 residues. The ends were cut back, 4 bases at V and 1 base at J, with 7 bases in the middle. CDR1 is MDHEN and CDR2 is SYDVKM in the germline V gene.

This clonotype showed up just a few times. The CDR3 loop is CASSLALPADRGKAYEQYF. As DNA, the CDR3 is TGTGCCAGCAGCTTAGCGCTCCCCGCGGACAGGGGGAAAGCGTACGAGCAGTACTTC. This chain connects TRBV7-6 to TRBJ2-7, with 10 bases fitting TRBD1. V lost 0 bases and J lost 4; bases outside the gene matches: 15. Germline CDR1 and CDR2: SGHVS and FNYEAQ. This CDR3 is 19 amino acids long.

This clonotype showed up many times. The CDR3 is CASRESGVTGYTF. CDR3 DNA sequence: TGTGCCAGCAGGGAGTCGGGAGTGACAGGCTACACCTTC. This rearrangement joins TRBV25-1 to TRBJ1-2; D gene uncertain. Germline values: CDR1 MGHDK, CDR2 SYGVNS. Trimming removed 6 bases from V and 8 bases from J, with 16 bases in between. The CDR3 runs 13 residues.

Many counts were recorded for this clonotype. The chain links TRBV4-2 to TRBJ2-7; 12 bases are a match to TRBD2. Germline CDR1 LGHNA, CDR2 YNFKEQ. V lost 0 bases and J lost 2; bases outside the gene matches: 8. The CDR3 consists of 18 residues. CDR3 sequence (DNA): TGTGCCAGCAGCCAAGATTTCCCACTAGCGGGGGGACCCTACGAGCAGTACTTC. Protein sequence: CASSQDFPLAGGPYEQYF.

The chain couples TRBV27 to TRBJ1-1; weak D call: TRBD1 (6 bases). V lost 6 bases and J lost 4, with 15 bases in between. This CDR3 is 14 amino acids long. The germline CDR1 and CDR2 sequences are MNHEY and SMNVEV (reference sequence). The CDR3 DNA sequence: TGTGCCAGCAGCCGCGCAGGGGTCGGCACTGAAGCTTTCTTT. This translates into CASSRAGVGTEAFF.

The chain couples TRBV9 to TRBJ1-3; no clear D. V lost 2 bases and J 2 bases, leaving 8 bases between the germline ends. CDR3 length: 14 amino acids. Germline CDR1 reads SGDLS; CDR2 reads YYNGEE. The CDR3 sequence is CASSVELPGNTIYF. CDR3 in DNA: TGTGCCAGCAGCGTGGAATTGCCTGGAAACACCATATATTTT.

A single count supports this clonotype. The chain carries TRBV25-1 and TRBJ2-4; unclear D gene. Germline CDR1 and CDR2: MGHDK and SYGVNS. The CDR3 sequence is 14 residues long. The germline V and J ends were trimmed by 3 bases and 4 bases, with 10 bases remaining between them. CDR3 bases: TGTGCCAGCAGTGACCCGATCTATAAAAACATTCAGTACTTC. It translates to CASSDPIYKNIQYF.

This clonotype was observed a handful of times. J is TRBJ2-2 and V is TRBV5-6, with 10 bases fitting TRBD1. V dropped 4 bases and J dropped 3; count of bases not matched to a gene: 6. The CDR3 is made up of 16 amino acids. The germline V gene encodes CDR1 SGHDT and CDR2 YYEEEE. This CDR3 is CASSRDRGRDTGELFF. CDR3 nucleotides: TGTGCCAGCAGCCGGGACAGGGGACGGGACACCGGGGAGCTGTTTTTT.

This clonotype was seen a few times. V gene TRBV7-9 combines with J gene TRBJ2-3, with 8 positions matching TRBD2. Germline V lookup: CDR1 SEHNR, CDR2 FQNEAQ (reference sequence). CDR3 length: 17 amino acids. Unmatched junction bases numbered 14, after V lost 5 bases and J lost 4 bases. The CDR3 DNA reads TGTGCCAGCAGCCCACCGCCGGGGGGGGGCGAACCAGATACGCAGTATTTT. It translates to CASSPPPGGGEPDTQYF.

J is TRBJ2-1 and V is TRBV6-1; D not resolved. Trimming took 0 bases from V and 10 from J, leaving 10 bases between them. Germline V gene data show CDR1 as MNHNS and CDR2 as SASEGT. The CDR3 loop spans 13 amino acids. CDR3 residues: CASSEASRLEQFF. The CDR3 bases are TGTGCCAGCAGTGAAGCGTCACGACTCGAGCAGTTCTTC.

On this clonotype: Sequence at one end of the junction differs from germline and may be a read error. V and J are TRBV20-1 and TRBJ2-7; D is tentatively TRBD1 or TRBD2 (5 bases each). The germline V gene encodes CDR1 DFQATT and CDR2 SNEGSKA (reference sequence). The CDR3 has 14 residues. CDR3 sequence reads: CCATRDRESYEQYF. CDR3 in DNA: TGCTGTGCTACTCGGGACCGAGAATCCTACGAGCAGTACTTC.

The V and J genes are TRBV12-5 and TRBJ2-3; 15 bases agree with TRBD2. The CDR3 totals 22 residues. Germline values: CDR1 LGHNT, CDR2 FRNRAP. The V segment lost 1 base and the J segment 2 bases; nucleotides outside the gene matches: 16. The CDR3 bases are TGTGCTAGTGGTTTGGGCCGTCGGGGTCTCGGACTAGCGGGGGGGCTCACAGATACGCAGTATTTT. Protein product: CASGLGRRGLGLAGGLTDTQYF.

This rearrangement joins TRBV4-1 to TRBJ2-3; 14 bases match TRBD2. The CDR3 contains 18 residues. With 0 bases clipped from V and 3 bases from J, the junction kept 5 bases outside the gene matches. Germline V gene sequence: CDR1 MGHRA, CDR2 YSYEKL. CDR3 in DNA: TGCGCCAGCAGCCAAGATAAAGGGACTAGCGGGGGTACAGATACGCAGTATTTT. Translated, it gives CASSQDKGTSGGTDTQYF.

This clonotype was recorded a few times. The chain couples TRBV19 to TRBJ2-1, with 11 bases aligning to TRBD2. V lost 4 bases, J lost 0 bases, and 5 bases stayed unmatched. This CDR3 is 17 amino acids long. Germline-derived CDR1 and CDR2 are LNHDA and SQIVND (reference sequence). The CDR3: CASSTTSGTDSYNEQFF. The CDR3 DNA follows: TGTGCCAGTAGTACGACTAGCGGGACGGACTCCTACAATGAGCAGTTCTTC.

This clonotype has more than one count but fewer than ten. The gene calls are TRBV4-1 and TRBJ1-2, with D possibly matching TRBD1 (6 bases). Germline V lookup: CDR1 MGHRA, CDR2 YSYEKL. CDR3 length equals 15 residues. Trimming cost V 0 bases and J 3 bases, with 11 bases left between them. CDR3 nucleotides: TGCGCCAGCAGCCAAGATCCGGGGGCCGACTATGGCTACACCTTC. This translates into CASSQDPGADYGYTF.

The table lists this clonotype with a few counts. V and J are TRBV12-3 or TRBV12-4 and TRBJ2-3; 7 bases align to TRBD2. J lost 4 bases, V lost 4 bases, and 5 bases had no gene match. This CDR3 is 14 amino acids long. Here the CDR3 reads CASSSTSTPDTQYF. The DNA of the CDR3 is TGTGCCAGCAGTTCGACTAGCACCCCAGATACGCAGTATTTT.

A few counts support this clonotype. This chain uses TRBV19 with TRBJ1-3; D remains ambiguous. V dropped 6 bases and J dropped 0 bases, with 15 bases sitting between them. The CDR3 consists of 16 residues. Germline CDR1 and CDR2: LNHDA and SQIVND (reference sequence). The CDR3 region is CASSTPSASSGNTIYF. The CDR3 DNA reads as TGTGCCAGTAGCACACCCTCGGCCTCCTCTGGAAACACCATATATTTT.

This clonotype has at least ten counts. The V and J genes are TRBV10-3 and TRBJ2-2; TRBD2 matches 8 bases. This CDR3 comprises 14 residues. Losses at the gene ends were 10 bases for V and 0 bases for J; bases not matched to a gene: 4. CDR1 and CDR2 from the germline V gene are ENHRY and SYGVKD. CDR3 nucleotides: TGTGCCACCTTAGCGGGACCGAACACCGGGGAGCTGTTTTTT. Amino acids: CATLAGPNTGELFF.